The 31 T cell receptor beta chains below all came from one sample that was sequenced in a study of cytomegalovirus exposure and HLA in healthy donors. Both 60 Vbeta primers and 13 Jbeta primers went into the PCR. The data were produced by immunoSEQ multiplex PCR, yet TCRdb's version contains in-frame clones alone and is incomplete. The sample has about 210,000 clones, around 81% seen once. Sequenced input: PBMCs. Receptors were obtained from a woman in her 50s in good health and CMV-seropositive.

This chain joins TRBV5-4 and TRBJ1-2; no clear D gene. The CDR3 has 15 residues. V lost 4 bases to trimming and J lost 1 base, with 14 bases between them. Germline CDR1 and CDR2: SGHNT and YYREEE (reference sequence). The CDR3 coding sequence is TGTGCCAGCAGCCTGGACCGAAGAGTTAACTATGGCTACACCTTC. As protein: CASSLDRRVNYGYTF.

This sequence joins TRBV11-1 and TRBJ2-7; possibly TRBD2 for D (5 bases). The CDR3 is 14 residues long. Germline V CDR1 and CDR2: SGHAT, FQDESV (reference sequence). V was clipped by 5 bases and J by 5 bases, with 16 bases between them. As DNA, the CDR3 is TGTGCCAGCAGCCCTAGCCCCGAGGGCCACGAGCAGTACTTC. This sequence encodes CASSPSPEGHEQYF.

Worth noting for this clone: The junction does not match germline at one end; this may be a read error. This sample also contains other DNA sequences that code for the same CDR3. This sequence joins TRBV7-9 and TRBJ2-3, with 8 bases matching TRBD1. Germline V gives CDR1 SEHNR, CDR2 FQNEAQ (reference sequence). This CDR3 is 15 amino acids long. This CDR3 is CASSFPAGGSDTQYF. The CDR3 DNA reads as TGCGCCAGCAGCTTCCCGGCAGGGGGCTCAGATACGCAGTATTTT.

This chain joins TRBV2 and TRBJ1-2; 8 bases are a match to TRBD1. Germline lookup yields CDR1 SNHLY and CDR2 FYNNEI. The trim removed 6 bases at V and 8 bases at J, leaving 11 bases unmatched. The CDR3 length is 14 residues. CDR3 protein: CASSPGTGKGGYTF. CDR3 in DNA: TGTGCCAGCAGCCCCGGGACAGGCAAGGGGGGCTACACCTTC.

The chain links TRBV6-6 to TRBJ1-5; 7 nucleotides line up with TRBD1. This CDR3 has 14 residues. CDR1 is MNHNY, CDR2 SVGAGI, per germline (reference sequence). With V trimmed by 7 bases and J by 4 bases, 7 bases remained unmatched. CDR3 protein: CASTHDRANQPQHF. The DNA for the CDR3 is TGTGCCAGCACCCACGACAGGGCGAATCAGCCCCAGCATTTT.

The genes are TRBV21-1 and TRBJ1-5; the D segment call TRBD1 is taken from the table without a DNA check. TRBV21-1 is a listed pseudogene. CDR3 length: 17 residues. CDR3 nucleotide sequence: TGTGCCAGCAGCCGAGCGCCAGACAGGTTCAGCAATCAGCCCCAGCATTTT. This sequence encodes CASSRAPDRFSNQPQHF.

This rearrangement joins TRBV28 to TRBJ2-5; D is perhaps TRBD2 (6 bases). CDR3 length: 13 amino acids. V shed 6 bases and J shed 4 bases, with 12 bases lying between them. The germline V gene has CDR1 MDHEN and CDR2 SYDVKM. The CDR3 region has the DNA TGTGCCAGCAGCCCCGGAGGGCGAGAGACCCAGTACTTC. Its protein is CASSPGGRETQYF.

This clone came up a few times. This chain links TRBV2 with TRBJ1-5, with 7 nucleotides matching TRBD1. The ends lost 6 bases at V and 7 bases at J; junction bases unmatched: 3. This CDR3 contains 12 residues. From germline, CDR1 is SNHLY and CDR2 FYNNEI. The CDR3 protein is CASRYRGQPQHF. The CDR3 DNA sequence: TGTGCCAGCAGATACAGGGGACAGCCCCAGCATTTT. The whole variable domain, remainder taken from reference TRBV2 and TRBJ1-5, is EPEVTQTPSHQVTQMGQEVILRCVPISNHLYFYWYRQILGQKVEFLVSFYNNEISEKSEIFDDQFSVERPDGSNFTLKIRSTKLEDSAMYFCASRYRGQPQHFGDGTRLSIL.

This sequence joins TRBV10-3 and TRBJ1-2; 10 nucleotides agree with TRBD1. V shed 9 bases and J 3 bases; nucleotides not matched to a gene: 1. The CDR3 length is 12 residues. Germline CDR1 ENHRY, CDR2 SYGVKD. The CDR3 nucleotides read TGTGCCATGGGGACAGGGGACTATGGCTACACCTTC. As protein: CAMGTGDYGYTF.

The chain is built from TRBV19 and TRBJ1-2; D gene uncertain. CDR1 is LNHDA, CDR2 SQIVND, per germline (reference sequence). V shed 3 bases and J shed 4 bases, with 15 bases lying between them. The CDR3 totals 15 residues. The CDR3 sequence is CASSILGSEAYGYTF. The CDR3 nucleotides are TGTGCCAGTAGTATCCTGGGATCGGAGGCCTATGGCTACACCTTC. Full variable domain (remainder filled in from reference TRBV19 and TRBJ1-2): DGGITQSPKYLFRKEGQNVTLSCEQNLNHDAMYWYRQDPGQGLRLIYYSQIVNDFQKGDIAEGYSVSREKKESFPLTVTSAQKNPTAFYLCASSILGSEAYGYTFGSGTRLTVV.

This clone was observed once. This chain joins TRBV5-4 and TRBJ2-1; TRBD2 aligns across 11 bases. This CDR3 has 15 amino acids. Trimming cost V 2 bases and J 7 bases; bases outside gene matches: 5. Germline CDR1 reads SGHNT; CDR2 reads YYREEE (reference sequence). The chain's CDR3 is CASSFSGTSGNEQFF. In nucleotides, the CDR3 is TGTGCCAGCAGCTTTTCCGGGACTAGCGGTAATGAGCAGTTCTTC.

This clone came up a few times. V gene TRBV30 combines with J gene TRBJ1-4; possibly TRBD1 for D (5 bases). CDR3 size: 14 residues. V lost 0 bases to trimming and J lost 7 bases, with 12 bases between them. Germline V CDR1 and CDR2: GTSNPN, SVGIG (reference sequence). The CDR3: CAWSVRGGTEKLFF. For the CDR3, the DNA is TGTGCCTGGAGTGTACGGGGAGGGACTGAAAAACTGTTTTTT.

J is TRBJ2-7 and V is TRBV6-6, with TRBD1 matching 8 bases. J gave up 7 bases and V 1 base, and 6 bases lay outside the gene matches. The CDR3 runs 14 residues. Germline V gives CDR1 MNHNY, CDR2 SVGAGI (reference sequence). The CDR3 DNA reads TGTGCCAGCAGTTACTACAGGGGGTCGGGGGAGCAGTACTTC. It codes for CASSYYRGSGEQYF.

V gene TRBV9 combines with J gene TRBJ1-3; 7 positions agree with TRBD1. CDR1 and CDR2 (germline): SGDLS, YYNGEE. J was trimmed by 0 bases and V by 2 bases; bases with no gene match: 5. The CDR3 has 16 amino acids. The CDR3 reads CASSVGDSYSGNTIYF. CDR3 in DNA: TGTGCCAGCAGCGTCGGGGACAGCTACTCTGGAAACACCATATATTTT.

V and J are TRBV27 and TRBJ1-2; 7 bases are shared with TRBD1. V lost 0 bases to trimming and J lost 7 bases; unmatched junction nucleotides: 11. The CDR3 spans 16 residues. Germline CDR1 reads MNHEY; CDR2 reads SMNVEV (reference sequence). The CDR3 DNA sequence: TGTGCCAGCAGTTTATCAGTCAGGGGGACACAAGGTGGCTACACCTTC. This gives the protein CASSLSVRGTQGGYTF.

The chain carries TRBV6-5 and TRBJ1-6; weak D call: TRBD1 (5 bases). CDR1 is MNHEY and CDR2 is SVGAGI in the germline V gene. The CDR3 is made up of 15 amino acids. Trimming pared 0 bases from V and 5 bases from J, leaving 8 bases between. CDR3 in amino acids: CASSYSRRDNSPLHF. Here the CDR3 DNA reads TGTGCCAGCAGTTACTCTCGCAGGGATAATTCACCCCTCCACTTT.

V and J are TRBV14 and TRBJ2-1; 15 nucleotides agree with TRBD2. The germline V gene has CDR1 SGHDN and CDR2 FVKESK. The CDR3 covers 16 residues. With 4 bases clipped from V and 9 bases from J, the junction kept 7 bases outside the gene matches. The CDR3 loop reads CASSLPGLAGGGEQFF. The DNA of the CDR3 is TGTGCCAGCAGCCTCCCGGGACTAGCGGGGGGAGGTGAGCAGTTCTTC.

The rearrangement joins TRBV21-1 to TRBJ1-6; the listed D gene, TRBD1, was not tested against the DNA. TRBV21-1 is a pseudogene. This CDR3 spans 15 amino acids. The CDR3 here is CASSISGLGNSPLHF. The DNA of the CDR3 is TGTGCCAGCAGCATTTCAGGTTTAGGAAATTCACCCCTCCACTTT.

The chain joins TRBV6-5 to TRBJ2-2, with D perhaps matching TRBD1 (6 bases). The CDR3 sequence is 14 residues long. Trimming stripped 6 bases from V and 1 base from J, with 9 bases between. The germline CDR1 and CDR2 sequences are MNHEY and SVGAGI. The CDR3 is CASRAGENTGELFF. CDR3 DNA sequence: TGTGCCAGCAGGGCAGGGGAGAACACCGGGGAGCTGTTTTTT.

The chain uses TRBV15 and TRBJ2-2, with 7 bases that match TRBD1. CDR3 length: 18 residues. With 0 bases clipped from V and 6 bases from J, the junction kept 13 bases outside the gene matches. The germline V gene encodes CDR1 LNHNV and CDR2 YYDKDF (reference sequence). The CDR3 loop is CATSRDLGQFSAAGELFF. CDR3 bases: TGTGCCACCAGCAGAGATTTGGGACAGTTTTCCGCAGCCGGGGAGCTGTTTTTT.

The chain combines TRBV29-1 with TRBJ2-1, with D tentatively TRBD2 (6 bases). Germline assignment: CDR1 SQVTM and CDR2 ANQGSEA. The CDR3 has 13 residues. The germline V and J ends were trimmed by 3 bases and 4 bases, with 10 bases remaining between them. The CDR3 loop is CSVEGGSYNEQFF. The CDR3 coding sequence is TGCAGCGTTGAGGGGGGATCATACAATGAGCAGTTCTTC.

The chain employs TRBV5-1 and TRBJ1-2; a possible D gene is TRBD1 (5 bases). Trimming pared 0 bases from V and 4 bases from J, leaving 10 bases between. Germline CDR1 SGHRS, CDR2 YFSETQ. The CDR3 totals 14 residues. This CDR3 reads CASSLDRGTYGYTF. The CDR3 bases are TGCGCCAGCAGCTTGGATCGGGGGACCTATGGCTACACCTTC.

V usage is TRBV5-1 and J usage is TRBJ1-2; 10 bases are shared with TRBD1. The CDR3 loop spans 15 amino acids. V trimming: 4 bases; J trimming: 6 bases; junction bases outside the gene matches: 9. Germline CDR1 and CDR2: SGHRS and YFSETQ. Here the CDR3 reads CASSARPGTGDGYTF. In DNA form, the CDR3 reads TGCGCCAGCAGCGCCCGCCCCGGGACAGGGGATGGCTACACCTTC.

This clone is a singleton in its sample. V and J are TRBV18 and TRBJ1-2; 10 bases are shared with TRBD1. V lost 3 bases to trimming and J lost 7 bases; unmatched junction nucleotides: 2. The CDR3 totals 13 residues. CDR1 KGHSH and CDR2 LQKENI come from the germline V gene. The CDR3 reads CASSPGQGSGYTF. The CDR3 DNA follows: TGTGCCAGCTCACCGGGACAGGGGTCTGGCTACACCTTC.

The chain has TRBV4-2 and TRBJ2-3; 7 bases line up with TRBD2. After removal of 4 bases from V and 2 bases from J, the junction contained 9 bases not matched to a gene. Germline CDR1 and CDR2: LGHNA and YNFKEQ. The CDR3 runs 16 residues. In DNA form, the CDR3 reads TGTGCCAGCAGCCTGATGGGGGGGGACCCCACAGATACGCAGTATTTT. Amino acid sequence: CASSLMGGDPTDTQYF.

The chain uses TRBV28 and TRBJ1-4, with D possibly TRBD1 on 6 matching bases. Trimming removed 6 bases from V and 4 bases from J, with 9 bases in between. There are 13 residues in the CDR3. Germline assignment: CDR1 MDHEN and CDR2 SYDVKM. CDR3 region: CASRQGLNEKLFF. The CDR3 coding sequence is TGTGCCAGCAGACAGGGCCTTAATGAAAAACTGTTTTTT.

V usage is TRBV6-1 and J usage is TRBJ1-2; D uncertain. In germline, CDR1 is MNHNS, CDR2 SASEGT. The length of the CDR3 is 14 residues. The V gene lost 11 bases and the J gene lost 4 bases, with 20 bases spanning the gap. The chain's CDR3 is CAANHPGKLYGYTF. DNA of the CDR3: TGTGCCGCGAACCACCCAGGAAAACTCTATGGCTACACCTTC.

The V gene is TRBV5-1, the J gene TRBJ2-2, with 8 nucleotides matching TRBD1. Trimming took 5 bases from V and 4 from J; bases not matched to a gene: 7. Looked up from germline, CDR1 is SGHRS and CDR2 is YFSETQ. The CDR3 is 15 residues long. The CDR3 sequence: CASRLNRGFTGELFF. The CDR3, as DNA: TGCGCCAGCAGACTTAACAGGGGGTTCACCGGGGAGCTGTTTTTT. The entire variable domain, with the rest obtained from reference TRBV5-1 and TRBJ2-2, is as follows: KAGVTQTPRYLIKTRGQQVTLSCSPISGHRSVSWYQQTPGQGLQFLFEYFSETQRNKGNFPGRFSGRQFSNSRSEMNVSTLELGDSALYLCASRLNRGFTGELFFGEGSRLTVL.

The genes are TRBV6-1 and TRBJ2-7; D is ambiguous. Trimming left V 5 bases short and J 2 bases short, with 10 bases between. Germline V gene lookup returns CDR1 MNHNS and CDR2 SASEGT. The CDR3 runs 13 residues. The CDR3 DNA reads TGTGCCAGCAGTCCTTCCCTAGCCTACGAGCAGTACTTC. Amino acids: CASSPSLAYEQYF.

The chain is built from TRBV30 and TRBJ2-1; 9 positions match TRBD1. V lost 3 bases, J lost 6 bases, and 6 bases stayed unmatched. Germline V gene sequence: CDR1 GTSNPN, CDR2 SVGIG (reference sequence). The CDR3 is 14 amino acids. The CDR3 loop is CAWRGQGLGNEQFF. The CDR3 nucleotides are TGTGCCTGGAGGGGACAGGGTTTGGGCAATGAGCAGTTCTTC.

The CDR3 loop reads CASSQYSGGAASGEQYF. DNA of the CDR3: TGCGCCAGCAGCCAATACAGCGGGGGGGCCGCGTCTGGTGAGCAGTACTTC. This rearrangement joins TRBV4-1 to TRBJ2-7; 10 bases align to TRBD2. This CDR3 has 17 residues. The trim removed 2 bases at V and 7 bases at J, leaving 14 bases unmatched. Germline CDR1 MGHRA, CDR2 YSYEKL.